These 5 T cell receptor beta chains came from one sample sequenced in a study of T cell responses to AZD1222 COVID-19 vaccine. Produced via immunoSEQ multiplex PCR; TCRdb's table is partial and in-frame only. The sample lists around 89,000 clones, 85% to 90% occurring once. The source material was peripheral blood, sampled on day 0 of AZD1222 vaccination. The receptors shown here come from an adult in good health.

The chain employs TRBV7-9 and TRBJ2-3, with D uncertain. The V gene's germline CDR1 is SEHNR and CDR2 FQNEAQ (reference sequence). This CDR3 comprises 14 residues. The ends were cut back, 1 base at V and 7 bases at J, with 12 bases in the middle. The DNA of the CDR3 is TGTGCCAGCAGCTTAGGGGCCAGTCCACATACGCAGTATTTT. Translating it yields CASSLGASPHTQYF.

The chain carries TRBV2 and TRBJ1-1; possibly TRBD1 for D (6 bases). This CDR3 has 13 residues. Germline V gives CDR1 SNHLY, CDR2 FYNNEI. V lost 6 bases, J lost 6 bases, and 14 bases lay in between. CDR3 in amino acids: CASRMGGAAEAFF. CDR3 sequence (DNA): TGTGCCAGCAGGATGGGGGGGGCCGCTGAAGCTTTCTTT. The variable domain in full, with the rest retrieved from reference TRBV2 and TRBJ1-1, is EPEVTQTPSHQVTQMGQEVILRCVPISNHLYFYWYRQILGQKVEFLVSFYNNEISEKSEIFDDQFSVERPDGSNFTLKIRSTKLEDSAMYFCASRMGGAAEAFFGQGTRLTVV.

The J gene is TRBJ1-1, the V gene TRBV18, with 7 bases fitting TRBD1. Looked up from germline, CDR1 is KGHSH and CDR2 is LQKENI. The CDR3 runs to 15 residues. Losses at the gene ends were 2 bases for V and 0 bases for J; bases not matched to a gene: 3. The CDR3 sequence: CASSPGTEMNTEAFF. CDR3 in DNA: TGTGCCAGCTCACCAGGGACAGAAATGAACACTGAAGCTTTCTTT. Variable domain in full (rest from reference TRBV18 and TRBJ1-1): NAGVMQNPRHLVRRRGQEARLRCSPMKGHSHVYWYRQLPEEGLKFMVYLQKENIIDESGMPKERFSAEFPKEGPSILRIQQVVRGDSAAYFCASSPGTEMNTEAFFGQGTRLTVV.

The V gene is TRBV6-5, the J gene TRBJ1-2, with a weak D call TRBD1 (6 bases). Germline values: CDR1 MNHEY, CDR2 SVGAGI. The ends were cut back, 10 bases at V and 5 bases at J, with 20 bases in the middle. The CDR3 has 14 amino acids. The DNA of the CDR3 is TGTGCCATCGGGAGGGCTGGGAGGGGGTATGGCTACACCTTC. Translating it yields CAIGRAGRGYGYTF.

The sample holds one count of this clone. The chain uses TRBV13 and TRBJ2-1; 10 nucleotides match TRBD2. The V and J ends lost 8 bases and 0 bases, in that order; junction bases with no gene match: 13. Germline lookup yields CDR1 PRHDT and CDR2 FYEKMQ (reference sequence). This CDR3 spans 18 amino acids. CDR3: CASHRGLAHRSSYNEQFF. CDR3 sequence (DNA): TGTGCCAGCCACAGGGGACTAGCGCATCGGAGCTCCTACAATGAGCAGTTCTTC.